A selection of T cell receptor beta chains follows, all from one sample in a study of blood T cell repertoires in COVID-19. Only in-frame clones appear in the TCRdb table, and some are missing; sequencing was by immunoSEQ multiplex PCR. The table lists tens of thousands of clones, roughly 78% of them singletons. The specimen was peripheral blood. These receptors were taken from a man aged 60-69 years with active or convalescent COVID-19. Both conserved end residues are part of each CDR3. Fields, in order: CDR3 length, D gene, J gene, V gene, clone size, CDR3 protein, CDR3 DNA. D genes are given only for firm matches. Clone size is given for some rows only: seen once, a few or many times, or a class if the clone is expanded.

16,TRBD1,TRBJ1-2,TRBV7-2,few,CASSLEGTGERYGYTF,TGTGCCAGCAGCTTAGAGGGGACAGGGGAGAGGTATGGCTACACCTTC
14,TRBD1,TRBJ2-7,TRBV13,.,CASSPGTGIYEQYF,TGTGCCAGCAGTCCCGGGACAGGGATCTACGAGCAGTACTTC
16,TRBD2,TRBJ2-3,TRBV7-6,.,CASSLWTSGGADTQYF,TGTGCCAGCAGCTTATGGACTAGCGGGGGCGCAGATACGCAGTATTTT
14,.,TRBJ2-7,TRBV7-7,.,CASSSDRSSYEQYF,TGTGCCAGCAGCTCAGACAGGAGCTCCTACGAGCAGTACTTC
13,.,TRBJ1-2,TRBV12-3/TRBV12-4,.,CASSLLRSGGYTF,TGTGCCAGCAGTTTGCTTCGATCCGGGGGCTACACCTTC
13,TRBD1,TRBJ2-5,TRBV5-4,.,CASRRTGEETQYF,TGTGCCAGCAGGAGGACAGGGGAGGAGACCCAGTACTTC
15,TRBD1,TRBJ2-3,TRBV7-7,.,CASSLAGGVSDTQYF,TGTGCCAGCAGCTTAGCAGGGGGCGTCTCTGATACGCAGTATTTT
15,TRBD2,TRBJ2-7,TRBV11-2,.,CASSLDLAGFYEQYF,TGTGCCAGCAGCTTAGACCTAGCGGGGTTCTACGAGCAGTACTTC
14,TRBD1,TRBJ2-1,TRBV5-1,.,CASSPDRGHNEQFF,TGCGCCAGCAGCCCGGACAGGGGTCACAATGAGCAGTTCTTC
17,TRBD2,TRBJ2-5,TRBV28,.,CASSLAPSGGKQETQYF,TGTGCCAGCAGTTTAGCCCCCAGCGGGGGCAAGCAAGAGACCCAGTACTTC
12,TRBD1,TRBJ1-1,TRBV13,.,CASSPQGAGAFF,TGTGCCAGCAGCCCCCAGGGGGCGGGTGCTTTCTTT
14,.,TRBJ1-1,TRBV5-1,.,CASRTGVVNTEAFF,TGCGCCAGCAGGACGGGGGTAGTGAACACTGAAGCTTTCTTT
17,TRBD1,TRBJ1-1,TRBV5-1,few,CASSLDGTGGRNTEAFF,TGCGCCAGCAGCCTGGATGGGACAGGGGGCAGGAACACTGAAGCTTTCTTT
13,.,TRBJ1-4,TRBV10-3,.,CATSGLGFEKLFF,TGTGCCACCTCAGGGTTGGGATTTGAAAAACTGTTTTTT
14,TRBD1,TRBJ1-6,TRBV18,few,CASSSGTGDVPLHF,TGTGCCAGCTCATCCGGGACAGGGGACGTTCCCCTCCACTTT
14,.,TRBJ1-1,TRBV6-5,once,CASSYSAGNTEAFF,TGTGCCAGCAGTTACTCGGCAGGCAACACTGAAGCTTTCTTT